These 24 T cell receptor beta chains came from one sample sequenced in a study of T cell changes during pregnancy in multiple sclerosis. Using immunoSEQ multiplex PCR, the repertoire was profiled, and TCRdb retains in-frame clones only, with some absent. This table holds some 90,000 clones, 92% found once. The source material was peripheral blood, sampled in the first trimester of pregnancy. These receptors came from a female donor with multiple sclerosis, enrolled in a pregnancy study.

V usage is TRBV10-2 and J usage is TRBJ1-1, with no clear D. CDR1 and CDR2 (germline): WSHSY, SAAADI. There are 14 residues in the CDR3. The germline V and J ends were trimmed by 1 base and 6 bases, with 12 bases remaining between them. The CDR3 DNA sequence: TGCGCCAGCAGTGAGTTGTTCCTGTTAGCTGAAGCTTTCTTT. It encodes CASSELFLLAEAFF.

The chain employs TRBV11-2 and TRBJ2-2, with 7 nucleotides matching TRBD2. V lost 7 bases and J lost 3; bases outside the gene matches: 8. Germline V gene sequence: CDR1 SGHAT, CDR2 FQNNGV. The CDR3 sequence is 15 residues long. As DNA, the CDR3 is TGTGCCAGCATGTTTAGGGGAGGGGACACCGGGGAGCTGTTTTTT. Translated, it gives CASMFRGGDTGELFF.

The gene calls are TRBV7-6 and TRBJ2-2; TRBD1 is a possible D gene (8 bases). The V end lost 0 bases, the J end lost 6 bases, and 17 bases lay between the germline ends. CDR3 length: 17 residues. Germline V gene data show CDR1 as SGHVS and CDR2 as FNYEAQ. CDR3 in amino acids: CASSLAPPTGGAGELFF. The CDR3 region has the DNA TGTGCCAGCAGCTTAGCGCCCCCTACAGGGGGGGCCGGGGAGCTGTTTTTT.

This clone appeared a few times. This sequence joins TRBV7-9 and TRBJ1-2; possibly TRBD1 for D (6 bases). This CDR3 contains 15 residues. In germline, CDR1 is SEHNR, CDR2 FQNEAQ (reference sequence). Trimming removed 5 bases at V and 5 bases at J, with 18 bases between. The CDR3 DNA sequence: TGTGCCAGCAGCCTAAGCGGGGGCTCAGCGTATGGCTACACCTTC. Translated: CASSLSGGSAYGYTF. Full variable domain (rest looked up from reference TRBV7-9 and TRBJ1-2): DTGVSQNPRHKITKRGQNVTFRCDPISEHNRLYWYRQTLGQGPEFLTYFQNEAQLEKSRLLSDRFSAERPKGSFSTLEIQRTEQGDSAMYLCASSLSGGSAYGYTFGSGTRLTVV.

This clone was counted once. The chain links TRBV11-3 to TRBJ2-7; 8 bases are shared with TRBD2. The germline gives CDR1 SGHNT, CDR2 YENEEA. V shed 1 base and J 5 bases; nucleotides not matched to a gene: 7. This CDR3 spans 15 amino acids. The DNA for the CDR3 is TGTGCCAGCAGCTTAGCGGGAGGGCCGAAGAACGAGCAGTACTTC. It specifies CASSLAGGPKNEQYF.

The CDR3 sequence is CASSLTGDNQPQHF. Written as DNA, the CDR3 is TGTGCCAGCAGCCTAACCGGGGACAATCAGCCCCAGCATTTT. The chain recombines TRBV7-9 with TRBJ1-5, with unresolved D. The CDR3 loop spans 14 amino acids. Trimming took 5 bases from V and 3 from J, leaving 11 bases between them. In germline, CDR1 is SEHNR, CDR2 FQNEAQ (reference sequence).

The chain combines TRBV5-1 with TRBJ2-2; a weak D match, TRBD1 (5 bases). Germline CDR1 SGHRS, CDR2 YFSETQ. Trimming shortened V by 5 bases and J by 6 bases, and 11 bases separated the two germline ends. CDR3 length: 13 residues. The CDR3 region is CASRIQGSGELFF. The CDR3 DNA reads TGCGCCAGCAGAATCCAGGGATCCGGGGAGCTGTTTTTT.

The J gene is TRBJ2-1, the V gene TRBV27, with 7 bases identical to TRBD1. The CDR3 contains 15 residues. Germline V lookup: CDR1 MNHEY, CDR2 SMNVEV (reference sequence). J gave up 4 bases and V 7 bases, and 10 bases lay outside the gene matches. The CDR3 nucleotides are TGTGCCAGCAACTACCGACAGGGCTTGTACAATGAGCAGTTCTTC. This codes for CASNYRQGLYNEQFF.

V is TRBV5-6 and J is TRBJ2-1; unclear D gene. Per germline, CDR1 SGHDT and CDR2 YYEEEE. The CDR3 is 16 residues long. Trimming shortened V by 3 bases and J by 4 bases, and 17 bases separated the two germline ends. CDR3 loop: CASSSTTYFPYNEQFF. CDR3 nucleotide sequence: TGTGCCAGCAGCTCCACCACATATTTTCCATACAATGAGCAGTTCTTC.

The rearrangement joins TRBV9 to TRBJ1-1; weak D call: TRBD1 (5 bases). Germline V gene data show CDR1 as SGDLS and CDR2 as YYNGEE. This CDR3 region has 13 residues. V lost 3 bases to trimming and J lost 2 bases, with 8 bases between them. The CDR3 DNA reads as TGTGCCAGCAGCGCCAGGGTCAACACTGAAGCTTTCTTT. Protein product: CASSARVNTEAFF.

This chain uses TRBV5-6 with TRBJ2-1; TRBD1 matches 11 bases. V dropped 4 bases and J dropped 3; count of bases not matched to a gene: 3. Germline CDR1 SGHDT, CDR2 YYEEEE. This CDR3 region has 15 residues. The CDR3 sequence: CASSPGTGGYNEQFF. CDR3 DNA: TGTGCCAGCAGCCCTGGGACAGGGGGCTACAATGAGCAGTTCTTC. Looking up the rest from reference TRBV5-6 and TRBJ2-1 gives the full variable domain: DAGVTQSPTHLIKTRGQQVTLRCSPKSGHDTVSWYQQALGQGPQFIFQYYEEEERQRGNFPDRFSGHQFPNYSSELNVNALLLGDSALYLCASSPGTGGYNEQFFGPGTRLTVL.

The chain links TRBV4-2 to TRBJ2-1; 8 nucleotides agree with TRBD2. The CDR3 has 15 amino acids. CDR1 and CDR2 (germline): LGHNA, YNFKEQ. The V and J ends lost 4 bases and 8 bases, in that order; junction bases with no gene match: 10. This chain's CDR3 is CASSPGPSGSYEQFF. The CDR3 coding sequence is TGTGCCAGCAGCCCCGGTCCCAGCGGGAGTTATGAGCAGTTCTTC.

J is TRBJ1-3 and V is TRBV30; D possibly corresponds to TRBD1 (5 bases). The V gene lost 5 bases and the J gene lost 3 bases, with 11 bases spanning the gap. Looked up from germline, CDR1 is GTSNPN and CDR2 is SVGIG (reference sequence). The CDR3 length is 13 residues. The CDR3 is CAWGQALGNTIYF. Written as DNA, the CDR3 is TGTGCCTGGGGACAAGCCCTTGGAAACACCATATATTTT.

CDR3 sequence (DNA): TGTGCCAGCAGCTTAGTCCGACTAGCGGAGACTTCAACCTACAATGAGCAGTTCTTC. Its protein is CASSLVRLAETSTYNEQFF. The V gene is TRBV7-6, the J gene TRBJ2-1; TRBD2 agrees at 9 bases. This CDR3 spans 19 amino acids. The V gene's germline CDR1 is SGHVS and CDR2 FNYEAQ. V lost 1 base and J lost 2; bases outside the gene matches: 12.

This chain connects TRBV13 to TRBJ2-7; perhaps TRBD1 as D (5 bases). From germline, CDR1 is PRHDT and CDR2 FYEKMQ (reference sequence). The CDR3 loop spans 15 amino acids. Trimming pared 5 bases from V and 0 bases from J, leaving 14 bases between. CDR3 nucleotide sequence: TGTGCCAGCAGCAAGGCGTGGGGCACCTCCTACGAGCAGTACTTC. This sequence encodes CASSKAWGTSYEQYF. Together with reference TRBV13 and TRBJ2-7, the CDR3 gives the full variable domain: AAGVIQSPRHLIKEKRETATLKCYPIPRHDTVYWYQQGPGQDPQFLISFYEKMQSDKGSIPDRFSAQQFSDYHSELNMSSLELGDSALYFCASSKAWGTSYEQYFGPGTRLTVT.

This chain connects TRBV18 to TRBJ2-7, with 9 bases aligning to TRBD2. This CDR3 is built from 15 residues. From germline, CDR1 is KGHSH and CDR2 LQKENI. With V trimmed by 0 bases and J by 7 bases, 7 bases remained unmatched. CDR3 loop: CASSPPLAGTGEQYF. CDR3 DNA: TGTGCCAGCTCACCACCCCTAGCGGGGACCGGGGAGCAGTACTTC.

The chain joins TRBV5-1 to TRBJ1-5, with no clear D. Germline assignment: CDR1 SGHRS and CDR2 YFSETQ. Trimming took off 0 bases at V and 7 bases at J, with 11 bases between the two ends. This CDR3 contains 14 residues. The CDR3 loop is CASSLGGIGQPQHF. The DNA for the CDR3 is TGCGCCAGCAGCTTGGGAGGGATAGGACAGCCCCAGCATTTT.

This chain's CDR3 is CASSLGTTNTDTQYF. CDR3 DNA: TGTGCCAGCAGCTTGGGGACTACCAACACAGATACGCAGTATTTT. The rearrangement joins TRBV7-3 to TRBJ2-3; 7 nucleotides line up with TRBD2. The V and J ends lost 3 bases and 2 bases, in that order; junction bases with no gene match: 5. Looked up from germline, CDR1 is SGHTA and CDR2 is FQGTGA. The CDR3 runs 15 residues.

The chain combines TRBV9 with TRBJ2-3, with D unresolved. In germline, CDR1 is SGDLS, CDR2 YYNGEE. Trimming shortened V by 2 bases and J by 4 bases, and 2 bases separated the two germline ends. CDR3 length: 11 amino acids. The CDR3 protein is CASSVADTQYF. The CDR3 coding sequence is TGTGCCAGCAGCGTCGCAGATACGCAGTATTTT.

This clone has just a few counts. The CDR3 coding sequence is TGTGCCAGCAGCCAAACAAGGGGACTAGGCAAAGGGAATGAGCAGTTCTTC. Its translation: CASSQTRGLGKGNEQFF. The gene calls are TRBV14 and TRBJ2-1, with 8 bases aligning to TRBD2. Losses at the gene ends were 2 bases for V and 7 bases for J; bases not matched to a gene: 13. The CDR3 covers 17 residues. Per germline, CDR1 SGHDN and CDR2 FVKESK. The complete variable domain, with remaining parts taken from reference TRBV14 and TRBJ2-1, reads EAGVTQFPSHSVIEKGQTVTLRCDPISGHDNLYWYRRVMGKEIKFLLHFVKESKQDESGMPNNRFLAERTGGTYSTLKVQPAELEDSGVYFCASSQTRGLGKGNEQFFGPGTRLTVL.

The chain combines TRBV5-6 with TRBJ2-6; D possibly corresponds to TRBD2 (5 bases). CDR1 and CDR2 (germline): SGHDT, YYEEEE. The CDR3 totals 16 residues. Trimming removed 9 bases at V and 0 bases at J, with 16 bases between. The CDR3 is CAMPPREYSGANVLTF. CDR3 nucleotide sequence: TGTGCCATGCCCCCGAGGGAATACTCTGGGGCCAACGTCCTGACTTTC.

V usage is TRBV11-2 and J usage is TRBJ2-3, with 8 bases fitting TRBD1. The germline CDR1 and CDR2 sequences are SGHAT and FQNNGV. J gave up 3 bases and V 5 bases, and 7 bases lay outside the gene matches. The CDR3 is made up of 15 amino acids. CDR3 region: CASSAGGGETDTQYF. The CDR3 bases are TGTGCCAGCAGCGCAGGGGGCGGGGAAACAGATACGCAGTATTTT.

The V and J genes are TRBV5-1 and TRBJ2-2; 11 nucleotides line up with TRBD1. Per germline, CDR1 SGHRS and CDR2 YFSETQ. The CDR3 spans 15 residues. The V segment lost 3 bases and the J segment 8 bases; nucleotides outside the gene matches: 6. The CDR3 nucleotides read TGCGCCAGCAGCTCGGGACAGGGGGTTATGGGGGAGCTGTTTTTT. It encodes CASSSGQGVMGELFF.

The chain couples TRBV19 to TRBJ1-5; D is possibly TRBD1 (6 bases). Germline assignment: CDR1 LNHDA and CDR2 SQIVND (reference sequence). With 3 bases removed from V and 1 base from J, the gap between germline ends came to 10 bases. The CDR3 length is 15 residues. The CDR3 loop reads CASSIRQASNQPQHF. The CDR3 nucleotides read TGTGCCAGTAGTATTCGACAGGCCAGCAATCAGCCCCAGCATTTT.